The rows below give T cell receptor beta chains drawn from one sample of a study of T cell responses to AZD1222 COVID-19 vaccine. The assay was immunoSEQ multiplex PCR, and TCRdb's table has in-frame clones only and misses some. The sample includes about 100,000 clones, 92% of them seen just once. The sample in question was peripheral blood, obtained on day 0 of AZD1222 vaccination. These receptors were collected from an adult in good health. Both conserved end residues are part of each CDR3. D genes are given only for firm matches. Not every row has a clone size; where given, it reads once, few, many or a size class.

TRBJ1-3 NA NA TRBV11-2 CASSLDLGYRNTIYF TGTGCCAGCAGCTTAGATCTAGGGTACAGAAACACCATATATTTT
TRBJ1-4 NA NA TRBV2 CASSVDRTGYEKLFF TGTGCCAGCAGCGTTGACCGGACTGGGTATGAAAAACTGTTTTTT
TRBJ2-3 NA TRBD2 TRBV27 CASSLWASGMTDTQYF TGTGCCAGCAGTTTATGGGCTAGCGGGATGACAGATACGCAGTATTTT
TRBJ2-7 NA TRBD2 TRBV28 CASSSPGLGFYEQYF TGTGCCAGCAGTTCCCCCGGACTAGGGTTCTACGAGCAGTACTTC
TRBJ2-7 NA TRBD2 TRBV4-1 CASSRTLSGIPYEQYF TGCGCCAGCAGCCGCACCCTTAGCGGGATTCCCTACGAGCAGTACTTC
TRBJ1-2 once TRBD1 TRBV27 CASSPGQGLNYGYTF TGTGCCAGCAGTCCCGGACAGGGGCTTAACTATGGCTACACCTTC
TRBJ2-1 once NA TRBV27 CATHRDFSYNEQFF TGTGCCACTCACCGGGACTTCTCCTACAATGAGCAGTTCTTC
TRBJ1-2 once TRBD1 TRBV29-1 CSVEGDRLIYGYTF TGCAGCGTTGAAGGGGACAGACTAATCTATGGCTACACCTTC
TRBJ2-7 NA NA TRBV1 CTSSQVNPGTGVGYEQYF TGCACCAGCAGCCAAGTTAACCCCGGGACAGGGGTGGGGTACGAGCAGTACTTC
TRBJ1-1 few NA TRBV7-7 CASSSGPGVVVNTEAFF TGTGCCAGCAGTTCCGGCCCCGGAGTGGTTGTGAACACTGAAGCTTTCTTT
TRBJ2-1 once TRBD2 TRBV10-3 CAISGVSGSLAEQFF TGTGCCATCAGTGGTGTTAGCGGGAGCTTGGCCGAGCAGTTCTTC
TRBJ2-1 once NA TRBV24-1 CATSDREFF TGTGCCACCAGTGATAGGGAGTTCTTC
TRBJ1-5 once TRBD1 TRBV28 CASSYGTGEGFGQHF TGTGCCAGCAGTTACGGAACAGGGGAGGGATTTGGGCAGCATTTT
TRBJ2-7 NA NA TRBV5-4 CASSSLSRDEQYF TGTGCCAGCAGCTCCTTGTCTCGGGACGAGCAGTACTTC
TRBJ2-7 NA NA TRBV4-2 CASSQDRKYEQYF TGTGCCAGCAGCCAAGATAGGAAATACGAGCAGTACTTC
TRBJ2-3 NA NA TRBV7-2 CASSLGRNTQYF TGTGCCAGCAGCTTGGGACGTAATACGCAGTATTTT
TRBJ2-3 NA NA TRBV4-1 CASSQDWGGRGVF TGCGCCAGCAGCCAAGATTGGGGGGGCAGAGGGGTTTTT
TRBJ1-1 NA NA TRBV5-4 CASSPTGTEAFF TGTGCCAGCAGCCCCACTGGGACTGAAGCTTTCTTT
TRBJ1-5 NA NA TRBV6-2/TRBV6-3 CASSYLTGVNQPQHF TGTGCCAGCAGTTACCTGACAGGCGTCAATCAGCCCCAGCATTTT
TRBJ2-7 NA TRBD2 TRBV7-2 CASSIPGLAGFYEQYF TGTGCCAGCAGCATACCGGGACTAGCGGGGTTCTACGAGCAGTACTTC
TRBJ2-5 NA NA TRBV29-1 CSSGQQETQYF TGCAGCAGCGGACAACAAGAGACCCAGTACTTC
TRBJ1-5 NA NA TRBV28 CASSLRVGTIAQHF TGTGCCAGCAGTCTCAGGGTGGGGACCATCGCCCAGCATTTT
TRBJ2-1 NA NA TRBV2 CASSGGEQFF TGTGCCAGCAGTGGGGGTGAGCAGTTCTTC
TRBJ2-3 NA NA TRBV28 CASSFRQHLTDTQYF TGTGCCAGCAGTTTCCGACAGCACCTCACAGATACGCAGTATTTT
TRBJ2-7 few NA TRBV5-1 CASSLGSSNYEQYF TGCGCCAGCAGCTTGGGTTCCAGCAACTACGAGCAGTACTTC